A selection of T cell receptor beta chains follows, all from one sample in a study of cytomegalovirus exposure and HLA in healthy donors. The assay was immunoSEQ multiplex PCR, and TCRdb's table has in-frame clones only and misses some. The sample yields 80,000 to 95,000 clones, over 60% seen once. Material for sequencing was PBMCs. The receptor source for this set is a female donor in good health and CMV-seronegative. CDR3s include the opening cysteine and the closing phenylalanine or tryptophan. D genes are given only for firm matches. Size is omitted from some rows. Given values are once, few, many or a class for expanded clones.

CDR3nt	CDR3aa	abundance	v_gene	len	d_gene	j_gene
TGTGCCAGTAGTATAGGGACAGGGAACTATGGCTACACCTTC	CASSIGTGNYGYTF	-	TRBV19	14	TRBD1	TRBJ1-2
TGTGCCAGCAGCTCCCCATCGGGAATCGGCAATTCACCCCTCCACTTT	CASSSPSGIGNSPLHF	few	TRBV5-6	16	-	TRBJ1-6
TGTGCCAGCAGCTTAGGTTGGGACAGGGAGAGGGACATTCAGTACTTC	CASSLGWDRERDIQYF	few	TRBV7-9	16	TRBD1	TRBJ2-4
TGTGCCAGCAGTGATCGGACAGGGGCCCCTCAGCCCCAGCATTTT	CASSDRTGAPQPQHF	-	TRBV2	15	TRBD1	TRBJ1-5
TGTGCCAGCAGCCACGCTACAAACAGGGAGAACACCGGGGAGCTGTTTTTT	CASSHATNRENTGELFF	-	TRBV4-2	17	-	TRBJ2-2
TGCGCCAGCAGCCAAGATAATAGCGGGGGGGCAGGAGAGACCCAGTACTTC	CASSQDNSGGAGETQYF	-	TRBV4-3	17	TRBD2	TRBJ2-5
TGTGCCAGCAGTTATGACAAAGGATCTCCCCAGCATTTT	CASSYDKGSPQHF	-	TRBV28	13	-	TRBJ1-5
TGTGCCTGGAGTCAATCCTTAGAGGGTGGCTACACCTTC	CAWSQSLEGGYTF	-	TRBV30	13	-	TRBJ1-2
TGTGCCAGCAGCCCTAATCTGGACAATCCCAATCAGCCCCAGCATTTT	CASSPNLDNPNQPQHF	-	TRBV14	16	-	TRBJ1-5
TGTGCCAGCAGCTTAAGTGCCTCGAGTGCCAACGTCCTGACTTTC	CASSLSASSANVLTF	few	TRBV11-1	15	-	TRBJ2-6
TGTGCCAGCAGCCCAGGGGCAGCCGAGCAGTACTTC	CASSPGAAEQYF	-	TRBV7-9	12	-	TRBJ2-7
TGTGCCAGCAGCTTATACGAGCAGGGGAATCAGCCCCAGCATTTT	CASSLYEQGNQPQHF	-	TRBV13	15	-	TRBJ1-5
TGTGCCATCAGTAATCTAGCGGGAGCTAGCACAGATACGCAGTATTTT	CAISNLAGASTDTQYF	-	TRBV10-3	16	TRBD2	TRBJ2-3
TGCAGCGTTGAAGAAGGGACGGGGGAATGGGCTGGCGAGCAGTACTTC	CSVEEGTGEWAGEQYF	-	TRBV29-1	16	-	TRBJ2-7
TGTGCCAGCAGCCACGTTTGGCATGACAGTAATGAAAAACTGTTTTTT	CASSHVWHDSNEKLFF	-	TRBV7-2	16	-	TRBJ1-4
TGTGCCAGTAGTATAAGTGGGGCGGGGCCGTCCTACGAGCAGTACTTC	CASSISGAGPSYEQYF	-	TRBV19	16	-	TRBJ2-7
TGTGCCACCAGCGCCCCGGGACTAGGGATCTACGAGCAGTACTTC	CATSAPGLGIYEQYF	-	TRBV15	15	TRBD2	TRBJ2-7
TGCGCCAGCAGCTTATCGACGGACAGGGAAAAACTGTTTTTT	CASSLSTDREKLFF	-	TRBV5-1	14	TRBD1	TRBJ1-4
TGTGCCAGCAGACCCAGGGGAACGGGTGGGCTGTTTTTT	CASRPRGTGGLFF	-	TRBV6-6	13	-	TRBJ2-2
TGTGCCAGCAGTAGGGGGCGGCCCCGACAGGTCATGAACACTGAAGCTTTCTTT	CASSRGRPRQVMNTEAFF	-	TRBV27	18	TRBD1	TRBJ1-1
TGTGCCAGCAGTTACTCTAAGGAGGACCCCTACAATGAGCAGTTCTTC	CASSYSKEDPYNEQFF	-	TRBV6-5	16	-	TRBJ2-1
TGTGCCAGCAGTGATGGGGGGGTGCAGCCCCAGCATTTT	CASSDGGVQPQHF	-	TRBV6-4	13	-	TRBJ1-5
TGTGCCAGCAGCTTGGTAGAGGGAACCGAGCAGTACTTC	CASSLVEGTEQYF	-	TRBV5-6	13	-	TRBJ2-7
TGTGCCAGCAGCCAAGATTGGGGCGCGGGCTACACCTTC	CASSQDWGAGYTF	-	TRBV4-2	13	-	TRBJ1-2
TGCGCCAGCAGCCCAACTAGCGTCGCAGATACGCAGTATTTT	CASSPTSVADTQYF	-	TRBV5-1	14	TRBD2	TRBJ2-3
TGTGCCAGCAGCTTGTTCGGGGACAGTTTCTCCTACGAGCAGTACTTC	CASSLFGDSFSYEQYF	-	TRBV5-6	16	TRBD1	TRBJ2-7
TGCGCCAGCCGACCCACAGGGGGCGGAACCGGGGAGCTGTTTTTT	CASRPTGGGTGELFF	-	TRBV4-1	15	TRBD1	TRBJ2-2
TGTGCCAGTAGTATGACAGGGGCCAGTGAAGCTTTCTTT	CASSMTGASEAFF	few	TRBV19	13	TRBD1	TRBJ1-1
TGCGCCAGCAGCTCGGGGATACAGGGGGGAGGCTACGAGCAGTACTTC	CASSSGIQGGGYEQYF	-	TRBV5-1	16	TRBD1	TRBJ2-7
TGCGCCAGCAGCTTGGCAGGGGGTAACCGATACGAGCAGTACTTC	CASSLAGGNRYEQYF	-	TRBV5-1	15	TRBD1	TRBJ2-7
TGCGCCAGCAGCTTTAGCGCCGTGGGCTCCGGGGGGCTGTTTTTT	CASSFSAVGSGGLFF	-	TRBV5-1	15	-	TRBJ2-2
TGTGCCAGCAGCATCGACAGGGGAGGCACCGGGGAGCTGTTTTTT	CASSIDRGGTGELFF	-	TRBV6-5	15	TRBD1	TRBJ2-2
TGTGCCAGCTCACCGCGCAGGGAGGATGGCTACACCTTC	CASSPRREDGYTF	-	TRBV18	13	-	TRBJ1-2
TGTGCCAGCAGGCAGATACAGCAAAACACTGAAGCTTTCTTT	CASRQIQQNTEAFF	-	TRBV7-9	14	-	TRBJ1-1
TGTGCCAGCAGCCAGGGACTGAACTGGACCCAGTACTTC	CASSQGLNWTQYF	few	TRBV7-9	13	-	TRBJ2-5
TGTGCCAGCAGCTTGTCGGGACAGGGGGCAGCAGGGCCCCAGCATTTT	CASSLSGQGAAGPQHF	-	TRBV5-5	16	TRBD1	TRBJ1-5
TGTGCCAGCAGTCGAGATAGCAATCAGCCCCAGCATTTT	CASSRDSNQPQHF	-	TRBV2	13	-	TRBJ1-5
TGTGCCAGCAGCCACGGACCGGGGGACACAGATACGCAGTATTTT	CASSHGPGDTDTQYF	-	TRBV14	15	-	TRBJ2-3
TGTGCTAGCAGCATTGACATTTACAATGAGCAGTTCTTC	CASSIDIYNEQFF	-	TRBV7-7	13	-	TRBJ2-1
TGTGCCAGCAGTTTAGGACTAGCGGGAACCCTTGTGCAGTACTTC	CASSLGLAGTLVQYF	-	TRBV28	15	TRBD2	TRBJ2-7
TGTGCCAGCAGTTACTACCTCCGACACTTTAATTCACCCCTCCACTTT	CASSYYLRHFNSPLHF	-	TRBV6-6	16	-	TRBJ1-6
TGTGCCAGCAGGCTTGGAGGCGGACAGGGGAAGGAGCAGTACTTC	CASRLGGGQGKEQYF	-	TRBV5-4	15	TRBD1	TRBJ2-7
TGTGCCAGCAGGGCGACAGGGGTTGGCAATCAGCCCCAGCATTTT	CASRATGVGNQPQHF	-	TRBV6-5	15	TRBD1	TRBJ1-5
TGTGCCAGCAGCAGTAGCAACGAGCAGTACTTC	CASSSSNEQYF	-	TRBV7-2	11	-	TRBJ2-7
TGCGCCAGCAGCTCCGTGGACAGGGCTGGGGCCAACGTCCTGACTTTC	CASSSVDRAGANVLTF	-	TRBV5-1	16	TRBD1	TRBJ2-6
TGTGCCAGCAGTTACTCGCTGAACGGACAGTATGGCTACACCTTC	CASSYSLNGQYGYTF	-	TRBV6-5	15	-	TRBJ1-2
TGTGCCAGCAGCTCCCCTAGCGGAACGTACCAAGAGACCCAGTACTTC	CASSSPSGTYQETQYF	-	TRBV11-1	16	TRBD2	TRBJ2-5
TGTGCCTGGAGAGGGAGGGGCTACACCTTC	CAWRGRGYTF	-	TRBV30	10	-	TRBJ1-2